Below, 3 T cell receptor beta chains from the same sample are listed, as sequenced in a study of T cell repertoires in cytomegalovirus infection. From the reads, TCRdb called clonotypes with MiXCR, one entry per CDR3 protein. This table has under 250,000 distinct CDR3 sequences, roughly an eighth appearing once. Specimen: PBMCs. The receptor set was obtained from a human donor in good health (CMV status not recorded). Some clones in this sample may be carry-over from other donors' samples.

This clonotype was seen many times. V usage is TRBV28 and J usage is TRBJ2-2; possibly TRBD1 for D (6 bases). Trimming pared 6 bases from V and 4 bases from J, leaving 12 bases between. The V gene's germline CDR1 is MDHEN and CDR2 SYDVKM. The CDR3 has 14 residues. The CDR3 bases are TGTGCCAGCAGCCCTACAGGGTTCACCGGGGAGCTGTTTTTT. Translated: CASSPTGFTGELFF. Variable domain in full (rest from reference TRBV28 and TRBJ2-2): DVKVTQSSRYLVKRTGEKVFLECVQDMDHENMFWYRQDPGLGLRLIYFSYDVKMKEKGDIPEGYSVSREKKERFSLILESASTNQTSMYLCASSPTGFTGELFFGEGSRLTVL.

Ten or more counts support this clonotype. This sequence joins TRBV19 and TRBJ2-7; 8 nucleotides agree with TRBD2. There are 17 residues in the CDR3. CDR1 is LNHDA, CDR2 SQIVND, per germline (reference sequence). Losses at the gene ends were 4 bases for V and 0 bases for J; bases not matched to a gene: 11. The DNA for the CDR3 is TGTGCCAGTAGTAATCTAGTAGAGCGGGAGCTCTCCTACGAGCAGTACTTC. Its protein is CASSNLVERELSYEQYF.

This clonotype was counted ten times or more. This chain links TRBV2 with TRBJ1-2, with 10 positions matching TRBD1. The CDR3 contains 15 residues. Looked up from germline, CDR1 is SNHLY and CDR2 is FYNNEI. V lost 6 bases and J lost 3; bases outside the gene matches: 7. The CDR3 DNA reads TGTGCCAGCAGGGACAGGGACAGGGGCTACTATGGCTACACCTTC. Its translation is CASRDRDRGYYGYTF.